These 24 T cell receptor beta chains originate from one sample sequenced in a study of cytomegalovirus exposure and HLA in healthy donors (TCRdb year 2017). Libraries came from the immunoSEQ multiplex PCR assay. For the multiplex PCR, a mixture combining 60 forward primers for TCR Vbeta segments and 13 reverse primers for TCR Jbeta segments was used. What TCRdb holds here is the immuneACCESS table cut down to in-frame rearrangements. Part of the clones is not present; checked against another copy, under half of the missing clones reflect an unresolved V gene, and the others are unexplained. This sample's table has entries for about 42,000 clones. 1% to 1.5% of the sample comes from the top ten. Sequences were obtained from PBMCs. The receptors stem from a man aged 25 to 40 in good health and CMV-seronegative.

The chain links TRBV5-4 to TRBJ2-1; D remains ambiguous. Germline-derived CDR1 and CDR2 are SGHNT and YYREEE (reference sequence). The CDR3 runs to 16 residues. Trimming left V 1 base short and J 6 bases short, with 17 bases between. The CDR3 DNA reads as TGTGCCAGCAGCTTGCCGGCTAGTTCCGTTTCCAATGAGCAGTTCTTC. Its translation: CASSLPASSVSNEQFF.

The chain links TRBV18 to TRBJ2-1, with D tentatively TRBD1 (5 bases). The V gene lost 5 bases and the J gene lost 7 bases, with 9 bases spanning the gap. The CDR3 loop spans 12 amino acids. Per the germline V gene, CDR1 is KGHSH and CDR2 is LQKENI. The chain's CDR3 is CASSATENEQFF. The CDR3 DNA follows: TGTGCCAGCTCAGCGACAGAGAATGAGCAGTTCTTC.

The V and J genes are TRBV30 and TRBJ2-1, with 13 bases identical to TRBD2. The CDR3 runs to 14 residues. Germline lookup yields CDR1 GTSNPN and CDR2 SVGIG (reference sequence). After removal of 3 bases from V and 5 bases from J, the junction contained 1 base not matched to a gene. CDR3 nucleotides: TGTGCCTGGAGCGGACTAGCGGGGGACAATGAGCAGTTCTTC. Translated: CAWSGLAGDNEQFF. The full variable domain, in which reference TRBV30 and TRBJ2-1 provide the parts outside the CDR3, is SQTIHQWPATLVQPVGSPLSLECTVEGTSNPNLYWYRQAAGRGLQLLFYSVGIGQISSEVPQNLSASRPQDRQFILSSKKLLLSDSGFYLCAWSGLAGDNEQFFGPGTRLTVL.

This chain connects TRBV18 to TRBJ2-7, with D unclear. Germline lookup yields CDR1 KGHSH and CDR2 LQKENI. The CDR3 is 13 residues long. The V gene lost 5 bases and the J gene lost 2 bases, with 10 bases spanning the gap. CDR3 sequence: CASSLRVAYEQYF. The CDR3 region has the DNA TGTGCCAGCTCATTACGGGTCGCCTACGAGCAGTACTTC.

The chain recombines TRBV7-2 with TRBJ2-7, with TRBD2 matching 8 bases. Germline V CDR1 and CDR2: SGHTA, FQGNSA. The V gene end was trimmed by 3 bases and the J gene end by 4 bases; junction bases not matched to a gene: 5. The CDR3 consists of 14 residues. The CDR3 is CASSLTTGGYEQYF. The CDR3 bases are TGTGCCAGCAGCTTGACGACGGGGGGGTACGAGCAGTACTTC. The full variable domain, with the rest looked up from reference TRBV7-2 and TRBJ2-7, is GAGVSQSPSNKVTEKGKDVELRCDPISGHTALYWYRQSLGQGLEFLIYFQGNSAPDKSGLPSDRFSAERTGGSVSTLTIQRTQQEDSAVYLCASSLTTGGYEQYFGPGTRLTVT.

This chain connects TRBV18 to TRBJ2-2; D possibly corresponds to TRBD1 (6 bases). The germline V gene has CDR1 KGHSH and CDR2 LQKENI. V was trimmed by 5 bases and J by 8 bases, leaving 21 bases between them. CDR3 size: 16 residues. In nucleotides, the CDR3 is TGTGCCAGCTCAAAATCAGAGACAGGCGTAACGGGGGAGCTGTTTTTT. Protein: CASSKSETGVTGELFF.

The V and J genes are TRBV18 and TRBJ1-1; tentative D call: TRBD1 (5 bases). Germline V gene sequence: CDR1 KGHSH, CDR2 LQKENI. The CDR3 has 13 residues. Trimming removed 8 bases from V and 3 bases from J, with 13 bases in between. CDR3 residues: CASLPARDTEAFF. The DNA of the CDR3 is TGTGCCAGCCTACCCGCCAGGGACACTGAAGCTTTCTTT.

The V gene is TRBV10-3, the J gene TRBJ1-2; D might be TRBD1 (6 bases). Trimming shortened V by 11 bases and J by 0 bases, and 13 bases separated the two germline ends. The CDR3 runs to 13 residues. The V gene's germline CDR1 is ENHRY and CDR2 SYGVKD. In nucleotides, the CDR3 is TGTGCCGTACAGGGTAACCCTAACTATGGCTACACCTTC. This gives the protein CAVQGNPNYGYTF.

The chain recombines TRBV4-1 with TRBJ2-1; TRBD1 matches at 7 bases. CDR3 length: 15 amino acids. Germline CDR1 MGHRA, CDR2 YSYEKL. The trim removed 5 bases at V and 8 bases at J, leaving 12 bases unmatched. CDR3 sequence reads: CASSSSETGPDEQFF. CDR3 in DNA: TGCGCCAGCAGCTCTTCGGAGACAGGGCCGGATGAGCAGTTCTTC.

The rearrangement joins TRBV18 to TRBJ2-7; 8 bases match TRBD2. In germline, CDR1 is KGHSH, CDR2 LQKENI. V lost 2 bases, J lost 5 bases, and 5 bases stayed unmatched. This CDR3 has 14 residues. CDR3 in amino acids: CASSPSRGAHEQYF. DNA of the CDR3: TGTGCCAGCTCACCATCGCGGGGGGCCCACGAGCAGTACTTC.

The V call is TRBV30, the J call TRBJ1-1, with 7 bases lining up with TRBD1. The trim removed 3 bases at V and 7 bases at J, leaving 8 bases unmatched. Germline V CDR1 and CDR2: GTSNPN, SVGIG (reference sequence). The CDR3 has 13 residues. The CDR3 loop reads CAWRHDRDSEAFF. The CDR3 DNA follows: TGTGCCTGGAGGCATGACAGGGATAGTGAAGCTTTCTTT.

The chain is built from TRBV30 and TRBJ1-2; 7 bases fit TRBD1. V dropped 0 bases and J dropped 8; count of bases not matched to a gene: 9. Germline CDR1 reads GTSNPN; CDR2 reads SVGIG (reference sequence). The CDR3 length is 14 residues. The CDR3 loop reads CAWSVREGAFGYTF. DNA of the CDR3: TGTGCCTGGAGTGTACGGGAGGGGGCGTTCGGCTACACCTTC.

The CDR3 DNA is TGTGCCTTAGGACAGGGAAAGGACTATGGCTACACCTTC. Residues: CALGQGKDYGYTF. V is TRBV30 and J is TRBJ1-2; 8 positions match TRBD1. The CDR3 is made up of 13 amino acids. Germline CDR1 GTSNPN, CDR2 SVGIG (reference sequence). V trimming: 7 bases; J trimming: 3 bases; junction bases outside the gene matches: 7.

The chain recombines TRBV29-1 with TRBJ2-1, with a weak D call TRBD2 (6 bases). Trimming stripped 2 bases from V and 9 bases from J, with 14 bases between. The CDR3 runs 13 residues. Germline V lookup: CDR1 SQVTM, CDR2 ANQGSEA. CDR3 sequence reads: CSVELRGGGEQFF. The CDR3 nucleotides read TGCAGCGTTGAATTACGGGGAGGTGGTGAGCAGTTCTTC.

V gene TRBV6-6 combines with J gene TRBJ2-7; TRBD1 matches at 9 bases. This CDR3 contains 15 residues. The germline CDR1 and CDR2 sequences are MNHNY and SVGAGI (reference sequence). V lost 5 bases, J lost 3 bases, and 8 bases stayed unmatched. The CDR3 coding sequence is TGTGCCAGCAGTCCGACCGGGACAGGGTTCTACGAGCAGTACTTC. Its protein product is CASSPTGTGFYEQYF.

This sequence joins TRBV7-2 and TRBJ2-7; TRBD2 matches 10 bases. Germline lookup yields CDR1 SGHTA and CDR2 FQGNSA. The CDR3 runs to 16 residues. V was clipped by 1 base and J by 2 bases; unmatched bases: 5. CDR3 nucleotide sequence: TGTGCCAGCAGCTTAGAGCGGACTAGCGGAACCTACGAGCAGTACTTC. Protein sequence: CASSLERTSGTYEQYF.

The chain uses TRBV4-1 and TRBJ1-4; D uncertain. The CDR3 runs 16 residues. CDR1 is MGHRA and CDR2 is YSYEKL in the germline V gene. V was pared by 3 bases and J by 6 bases, with 17 bases between. CDR3 sequence reads: CASSQAFPRSDEKLFF. The DNA for the CDR3 is TGCGCCAGCAGCCAGGCCTTCCCGAGGTCGGATGAAAAACTGTTTTTT.

The chain uses TRBV5-6 and TRBJ2-7; TRBD2 is a possible D gene (5 bases). The CDR3 runs to 12 residues. Germline CDR1 reads SGHDT; CDR2 reads YYEEEE. The ends were cut back, 4 bases at V and 4 bases at J, with 9 bases in the middle. CDR3 DNA sequence: TGTGCCAGCAGCGCGGGTGTATACGAGCAGTACTTC. It specifies CASSAGVYEQYF.

The chain joins TRBV15 to TRBJ2-7, with D possibly matching TRBD2 (5 bases). Trimming removed 0 bases from V and 0 bases from J, with 12 bases in between. The CDR3 totals 16 residues. Germline-derived CDR1 and CDR2 are LNHNV and YYDKDF (reference sequence). Written as DNA, the CDR3 is TGTGCCACCAGCAGAGACCCGGGGTTATACTCCTACGAGCAGTACTTC. Its protein is CATSRDPGLYSYEQYF.

The chain uses TRBV19 and TRBJ1-6, with TRBD1 identical over 8 bases. This CDR3 has 15 amino acids. V dropped 1 base and J dropped 9; count of bases not matched to a gene: 5. Germline V gives CDR1 LNHDA, CDR2 SQIVND (reference sequence). The CDR3 loop is CASSIGQGSASPLHF. The CDR3 region has the DNA TGTGCCAGTAGTATAGGACAGGGGAGCGCTTCACCCCTCCACTTT.

The chain links TRBV10-3 to TRBJ2-3; 9 nucleotides line up with TRBD1. J gave up 4 bases and V 1 base, and 6 bases lay outside the gene matches. The CDR3 contains 16 residues. The germline V gene has CDR1 ENHRY and CDR2 SYGVKD. CDR3 in DNA: TGTGCCATCAGTGAGTGGGGACAGGGTGGGCCAGATACGCAGTATTTT. Translation: CAISEWGQGGPDTQYF.

V usage is TRBV10-2 and J usage is TRBJ2-1; maybe TRBD2 (5 bases). Between the trimmed V and J ends, which lost 5 bases and 0 bases, there was a span of 11 bases. Germline values: CDR1 WSHSY, CDR2 SAAADI. This CDR3 spans 15 amino acids. For the CDR3, the DNA is TGCGCCAGCAGTAGAGCGGATTCCTCCTACAATGAGCAGTTCTTC. Translating it yields CASSRADSSYNEQFF.

The gene calls are TRBV6-1 and TRBJ1-3, with TRBD1 matching over 8 bases. Germline values: CDR1 MNHNS, CDR2 SASEGT. V trimming: 4 bases; J trimming: 4 bases; junction bases outside the gene matches: 3. The length of the CDR3 is 14 residues. The CDR3 DNA sequence: TGTGCCAGCAGTGCAGGGACAGGAGGAAACACCATATATTTT. Protein sequence: CASSAGTGGNTIYF.

V is TRBV4-2 and J is TRBJ2-7; 8 bases align to TRBD1. CDR3 size: 15 residues. V gave up 2 bases and J gave up 5 bases; unmatched junction bases: 8. The germline CDR1 and CDR2 sequences are LGHNA and YNFKEQ. CDR3 bases: TGTGCCAGCAGCCAAATTAGCAGGGGGCATGACGAGCAGTACTTC. This sequence encodes CASSQISRGHDEQYF.